Presented here are 30 T cell receptor beta chains from one specimen sequenced in a study of memory CD4+ T cells and cytomegalovirus serostatus. The table came from immunoSEQ multiplex PCR; TCRdb's copy has only in-frame clones and leaves some out. The sample records under 100,000 clones, approximately 80% being singletons. The sort gate was single viable CD3+CD4+CD8-CD45RO+ cells for memory CD4+ T cells. Sample: memory CD4+ T cells from blood. These receptors were obtained from an adult in good health and CMV-seronegative.

The chain couples TRBV5-1 to TRBJ1-1; D is possibly TRBD1 (5 bases). Trimming removed 4 bases at V and 2 bases at J, with 15 bases between. CDR1 SGHRS and CDR2 YFSETQ come from the germline V gene. The CDR3 loop spans 15 amino acids. The CDR3 DNA reads as TGCGCCAGCAGCGCGTTCGGGACGTCCAACACTGAAGCTTTCTTT. Protein: CASSAFGTSNTEAFF.

The V call is TRBV7-8, the J call TRBJ1-3, with unresolved D. The V gene's germline CDR1 is SGHVS and CDR2 FQNEAQ. The ends were cut back, 1 base at V and 4 bases at J, with 5 bases in the middle. The CDR3 extends over 13 amino acids. DNA for the CDR3: TGTGCCAGCAGCTTAGGTCCGGGAAACACCATATATTTT. Translated: CASSLGPGNTIYF.

This chain links TRBV12-5 with TRBJ2-1; 8 bases map to TRBD2. The junction had 7 bases not matched to a gene; V was cut back by 2 bases and J by 4 bases. The CDR3 spans 16 residues. Germline V gives CDR1 LGHNT, CDR2 FRNRAP. The CDR3 loop reads CASGLSGSGEYNEQFF. In nucleotides, the CDR3 is TGTGCTAGTGGTTTGTCCGGTAGCGGGGAATACAATGAGCAGTTCTTC.

This chain joins TRBV2 and TRBJ1-2; 7 bases agree with TRBD1. Germline CDR1 reads SNHLY; CDR2 reads FYNNEI. CDR3 length: 13 amino acids. The V segment lost 6 bases and the J segment 7 bases; nucleotides outside the gene matches: 8. CDR3 loop: CASRKPQGSGYTF. The CDR3 DNA follows: TGTGCCAGCAGAAAACCACAGGGGTCTGGCTACACCTTC.

A word on this clone: At one end, the junction sequence differs from germline, possibly due to a read error. CDR3 sequence reads: CASSRGPLDWDF. In DNA, the CDR3 is TGTGCCAGCAGTCGCGGACCGCTCGACTGGGATTTT. The genes are TRBV6-5 and TRBJ2-3; no clear D gene. This CDR3 is built from 12 residues. Germline CDR1 is MNHEY and CDR2 is SVGAGI.

The CDR3: CASSLQGVVGGYTF. CDR3 coding DNA: TGTGCCAGCAGCTTACAGGGGGTCGTGGGAGGCTACACCTTC. The chain is built from TRBV7-3 and TRBJ1-2; TRBD1 agrees at 7 bases. This CDR3 has 14 residues. The ends lost 2 bases at V and 8 bases at J; junction bases unmatched: 8. Germline V lookup: CDR1 SGHTA, CDR2 FQGTGA.

This chain links TRBV5-6 with TRBJ1-4; 7 positions agree with TRBD1. CDR1 and CDR2 from the germline V gene are SGHDT and YYEEEE. This CDR3 is 15 amino acids long. Trimming cost V 4 bases and J 8 bases; bases outside gene matches: 11. This CDR3 reads CASSNRQGMNEKLFF. CDR3 nucleotides: TGTGCCAGCAGCAACCGACAGGGAATGAACGAAAAACTGTTTTTT.

The chain recombines TRBV2 with TRBJ1-5; 10 bases are shared with TRBD1. The germline CDR1 and CDR2 sequences are SNHLY and FYNNEI. This CDR3 is built from 13 residues. V shed 6 bases and J 7 bases; nucleotides not matched to a gene: 3. CDR3 bases: TGTGCCAGCAGGGGGACAGGGGAGCAGCCCCAGCATTTT. It codes for CASRGTGEQPQHF.

The V gene is TRBV29-1, the J gene TRBJ2-1; the match to TRBD2 covers 9 bases. This CDR3 has 15 residues. Germline CDR1 SQVTM, CDR2 ANQGSEA. The junction had 15 bases not matched to a gene; V was cut back by 6 bases and J by 9 bases. DNA for the CDR3: TGCAGCGTAACCTCCCAAGCGGGGGGACTAGGTGAGCAGTTCTTC. Its protein is CSVTSQAGGLGEQFF.

The rearrangement links TRBV9 to TRBJ1-3; no firm D call. CDR3 length equals 14 residues. The germline V gene has CDR1 SGDLS and CDR2 YYNGEE. V lost 5 bases and J 0 bases, leaving 9 bases between the germline ends. CDR3 loop: CASSDRVSGNTIYF. The CDR3, as DNA: TGTGCCAGCAGTGATAGGGTCTCTGGAAACACCATATATTTT.

This rearrangement joins TRBV9 to TRBJ2-3; tentative D call: TRBD2 (6 bases). The V end lost 4 bases, the J end lost 3 bases, and 18 bases lay between the germline ends. CDR1 and CDR2 (germline): SGDLS, YYNGEE. The CDR3 spans 16 residues. The CDR3 bases are TGTGCCAGCAGCTTAGGGGACTGGGGAAGGACAGATACGCAGTATTTT. Translated, it gives CASSLGDWGRTDTQYF. The complete variable domain, with remaining parts taken from reference TRBV9 and TRBJ2-3, reads DSGVTQTPKHLITATGQRVTLRCSPRSGDLSVYWYQQSLDQGLQFLIQYYNGEERAKGNILERFSAQQFPDLHSELNLSSLELGDSALYFCASSLGDWGRTDTQYFGPGTRLTVL.

The J gene is TRBJ2-7, the V gene TRBV10-2; weak D call: TRBD1 (7 bases). Germline loops: CDR1 WSHSY, CDR2 SAAADI. Trimming took 5 bases from V and 2 from J, leaving 13 bases between them. The CDR3 contains 14 residues. The DNA of the CDR3 is TGCGCCAGCAGTCAGATCAGGGGGGCCTACGAGCAGTACTTC. This codes for CASSQIRGAYEQYF.

V gene TRBV4-1 combines with J gene TRBJ2-5, with D hard to call. The germline V gene encodes CDR1 MGHRA and CDR2 YSYEKL. The CDR3 sequence is 13 residues long. Trimming shortened V by 0 bases and J by 4 bases, and 6 bases separated the two germline ends. CDR3 residues: CASSQERLETQYF. The CDR3 DNA sequence: TGCGCCAGCAGCCAAGAAAGGTTAGAGACCCAGTACTTC.

This clone showed up just a few times. The chain recombines TRBV5-1 with TRBJ2-5; tentative D call: TRBD1 (6 bases). The ends were cut back, 4 bases at V and 1 base at J, with 11 bases in the middle. The CDR3 spans 14 residues. Germline values: CDR1 SGHRS, CDR2 YFSETQ. The CDR3, as DNA: TGCGCCAGCAGCCTCCGGACAGTCCAAGAGACCCAGTACTTC. Its translation: CASSLRTVQETQYF.

V and J are TRBV7-9 and TRBJ1-4; D is possibly TRBD1 (5 bases). The CDR3 spans 15 residues. Trimming removed 1 base at V and 8 bases at J, with 14 bases between. Germline V lookup: CDR1 SEHNR, CDR2 FQNEAQ (reference sequence). As DNA, the CDR3 is TGTGCCAGCAGCTTAGGTGGAGCAGGGCGCGAAAAACTGTTTTTT. Encoded protein: CASSLGGAGREKLFF.

This chain joins TRBV19 and TRBJ1-3; D uncertain. The CDR3 runs to 15 residues. Germline lookup yields CDR1 LNHDA and CDR2 SQIVND (reference sequence). The V end lost 5 bases, the J end lost 0 bases, and 11 bases lay between the germline ends. The CDR3 reads CASSGRRISGNTIYF. The DNA for the CDR3 is TGTGCCAGTAGTGGGCGACGGATCTCTGGAAACACCATATATTTT.

The table lists this clone with a count of one. The chain uses TRBV6-5 and TRBJ1-3; TRBD1 aligns across 12 bases. The trim removed 6 bases at V and 7 bases at J, leaving 1 base unmatched. The CDR3 length is 13 residues. The germline V gene has CDR1 MNHEY and CDR2 SVGAGI. CDR3 bases: TGTGCCAGCAGGGGACAGGGGGCCAACACCATATATTTT. Encoded protein: CASRGQGANTIYF.

V gene TRBV11-3 combines with J gene TRBJ1-1; 7 bases agree with TRBD1. V was clipped by 3 bases and J by 7 bases; unmatched bases: 2. The CDR3 is 12 amino acids. Germline assignment: CDR1 SGHNT and CDR2 YENEEA. The CDR3 is CASSLTGHEAFF. The CDR3 DNA follows: TGTGCCAGCAGCTTGACAGGGCATGAAGCTTTCTTT.

This chain uses TRBV5-8 with TRBJ1-5, with 7 nucleotides matching TRBD1. J was trimmed by 8 bases and V by 0 bases; bases with no gene match: 11. Per the germline V gene, CDR1 is SGHTS and CDR2 is YDEGEE. The CDR3 consists of 16 residues. The CDR3 coding sequence is TGTGCCAGCAGCTTGGAGGGGGCAGGGACGGGTAAGCCCCAGCATTTT. Amino acids: CASSLEGAGTGKPQHF. Based on the CDR3 plus reference TRBV5-8 and TRBJ1-5, the full variable domain is EAGVTQSPTHLIKTRGQQATLRCSPISGHTSVYWYQQALGLGLQFLLWYDEGEERNRGNFPPRFSGRQFPNYSSELNVNALELEDSALYLCASSLEGAGTGKPQHFGDGTRLSIL.

This clone showed up just once. The chain has TRBV28 and TRBJ1-2, with a tentative D call TRBD1 (5 bases). Trimming shortened V by 5 bases and J by 8 bases, and 18 bases separated the two germline ends. CDR1 is MDHEN, CDR2 SYDVKM, per germline. The CDR3 runs 14 residues. The CDR3 DNA sequence: TGTGCCAGCAGTCTTTATCAGGGCCCGGGAGGCTACACCTTC. It specifies CASSLYQGPGGYTF.

This clone appeared a few times. The chain carries TRBV7-2 and TRBJ1-5, with D possibly matching TRBD1 (5 bases). CDR3 length: 15 amino acids. Trimming pared 6 bases from V and 0 bases from J, leaving 12 bases between. Germline V gene data show CDR1 as SGHTA and CDR2 as FQGNSA. The CDR3 spells CASSPGTLSNQPQHF. CDR3 sequence (DNA): TGTGCCAGCAGTCCAGGGACCCTTAGCAATCAGCCCCAGCATTTT.

This clone has a single count. J is TRBJ2-6 and V is TRBV7-9, with 11 bases fitting TRBD2. Germline-derived CDR1 and CDR2 are SEHNR and FQNEAQ (reference sequence). CDR3 length: 19 amino acids. J lost 0 bases, V lost 6 bases, and 10 bases had no gene match. Here the CDR3 reads CASSQWGSGGASGANVLTF. The CDR3 DNA follows: TGTGCCAGCAGTCAGTGGGGTAGCGGGGGGGCCTCTGGGGCCAACGTCCTGACTTTC.

The chain combines TRBV6-1 with TRBJ2-7; 10 bases map to TRBD2. From germline, CDR1 is MNHNS and CDR2 SASEGT. The CDR3 covers 14 residues. Trimming cost V 3 bases and J 6 bases; bases outside gene matches: 5. In DNA, the CDR3 is TGTGCCAGCAGTGACGTAGCGGGGGGACGCGAGCAGTACTTC. Translating it yields CASSDVAGGREQYF.

The chain combines TRBV6-5 with TRBJ1-1; D gene uncertain. CDR3 length equals 14 residues. The V and J ends lost 5 bases and 5 bases respectively, with 15 bases between them. Germline V gene lookup returns CDR1 MNHEY and CDR2 SVGAGI. As DNA, the CDR3 is TGTGCCAGCAGTGACGGACTCCGATTAACTGAAGCTTTCTTT. It codes for CASSDGLRLTEAFF.

The chain uses TRBV28 and TRBJ1-6; D is perhaps TRBD1 (6 bases). This CDR3 region has 15 residues. Trimming left V 1 base short and J 7 bases short, with 11 bases between. CDR1 and CDR2 (germline): MDHEN, SYDVKM. CDR3 nucleotide sequence: TGTGCCAGCAGTTTATATGCAGGGGTAAATTCACCCCTCCACTTT. Translation: CASSLYAGVNSPLHF.

The chain joins TRBV4-1 to TRBJ1-1, with D tentatively TRBD1 (5 bases). Germline-derived CDR1 and CDR2 are MGHRA and YSYEKL. The CDR3 sequence is 18 residues long. V was cut by 5 bases and J by 2 bases, with 24 bases left in between. CDR3 loop: CASSVRGLGESINTEAFF. The CDR3, as DNA: TGCGCCAGCAGCGTTAGGGGTTTAGGGGAAAGTATCAACACTGAAGCTTTCTTT.

The chain combines TRBV29-1 with TRBJ2-1, with D possibly TRBD1 on 5 matching bases. Between the trimmed V and J ends, which lost 2 bases and 7 bases, there was a span of 15 bases. The germline CDR1 and CDR2 sequences are SQVTM and ANQGSEA. The CDR3 is 14 amino acids. This chain's CDR3 is CSVEPSGRYNEQFF. The CDR3 DNA reads TGCAGCGTTGAACCTTCAGGGCGGTATAATGAGCAGTTCTTC.

The chain joins TRBV10-3 to TRBJ1-6; D may be TRBD1 (5 bases). Germline CDR1 and CDR2: ENHRY and SYGVKD. The CDR3 spans 14 residues. Trimming shortened V by 4 bases and J by 6 bases, and 10 bases separated the two germline ends. The CDR3 is CAISVTEANSPLHF. DNA of the CDR3: TGTGCCATCAGTGTGACAGAAGCTAATTCACCCCTCCACTTT.

V gene TRBV18 combines with J gene TRBJ2-2; D gene ambiguous. The V gene lost 0 bases and the J gene lost 4 bases, with 9 bases spanning the gap. The CDR3 consists of 15 residues. CDR1 is KGHSH and CDR2 is LQKENI in the germline V gene. The CDR3 is CASSPPFLGTGELFF. As DNA, the CDR3 is TGTGCCAGCTCACCACCTTTTCTTGGCACCGGGGAGCTGTTTTTT.

The J gene is TRBJ2-7, the V gene TRBV11-2, with 7 bases lining up with TRBD1. The CDR3 contains 15 residues. Germline CDR1 SGHAT, CDR2 FQNNGV. V lost 5 bases to trimming and J lost 0 bases; unmatched junction nucleotides: 7. CDR3: CASSPGQPGSYEQYF. The DNA for the CDR3 is TGTGCCAGCAGCCCGGGACAGCCTGGCTCCTACGAGCAGTACTTC.